This T cell receptor beta chain was sequenced in a study of cytomegalovirus exposure and HLA in healthy donors. As regards this clone: What it binds is not known.

Primers included in the PCR were 60 Vbeta and 13 Jbeta primers. Per the study methods: A later analysis counted 70 million to 85 million unique TCR beta chains, around 11 million shared. The assay was immunoSEQ multiplex PCR, and TCRdb's table has in-frame clones only and misses some. For V, J and clone size, that table is used; D and trimming come from the DNA. The table lists 110,000 to 150,000 clones, roughly 80% of them singletons. V lost 2 bases to trimming and J lost 6 bases; unmatched junction nucleotides: 6. The CDR3 spans 15 residues. Germline V gives CDR1 SGHTA, CDR2 FQGTGA. Points from the study as a whole: Rare sequences made up most TCRs, while some public TCRs were found in many donors.

The sample was PBMCs. The chain recombines TRBV7-3 with TRBJ2-1; TRBD2 matches 8 bases. This sequence was found in a male donor in good health and CMV-seronegative. The CDR3 protein is CASSLGAGAGNEQFF. The CDR3 DNA is TGTGCCAGCAGCTTAGGAGCGGGGGCGGGCAATGAGCAGTTCTTC.